A selection of T cell receptor beta chains follows, all from one sample in a study of cytomegalovirus exposure and HLA in healthy donors. Sequencing was performed with immunoSEQ multiplex PCR; in TCRdb, only in-frame clones are kept and a portion is missing. In the table there are roughly 97,000 clones, roughly a tenth of which are singletons. Sequenced material: PBMCs. These receptors were obtained from a man in his fifties in good health and CMV-seropositive. Both conserved end residues are part of each CDR3. D genes are given only for firm matches. The size of a clone is reported for some rows only, either as once, few or many, or as a class for expanded clones.

>NA|TRBJ1-6|TRBV10-2|TRBD1|14
TGCGCCAGCAGCAGGGGACAGGGGAATTCACCCCTCCACTTT
CASSRGQGNSPLHF
>NA|TRBJ1-1|TRBV9|NA|13
TGTGCCAGCAGCGTACGGGGAAACACTGAAGCTTTCTTT
CASSVRGNTEAFF
>NA|TRBJ1-1|TRBV11-1|TRBD1|15
TGTGCCAGCAGTCACGGACAGGGCCCTAACACTGAAGCTTTCTTT
CASSHGQGPNTEAFF
>NA|TRBJ2-3|TRBV5-4|NA|13
TGTGCCAGCAGCCTGTCTAGCACAGATACGCAGTATTTT
CASSLSSTDTQYF
>few|TRBJ2-5|TRBV13|TRBD1|14
TGTGCCAGCAGCCGGACAGGGGGGCAAGAGACCCAGTACTTC
CASSRTGGQETQYF
>NA|TRBJ2-7|TRBV5-1|TRBD2|14
TGCGCCAGCAGAGCAAGCGGGAGTAGCTACGAGCAGTACTTC
CASRASGSSYEQYF
>NA|TRBJ1-3|TRBV19|NA|14
TGTGCCAGTAGTTGGGGCAATTATGGAAACACCATATATTTT
CASSWGNYGNTIYF
>few|TRBJ2-7|TRBV5-1|NA|12
TGCGCAAGCGGAGGGGAAGACTACGAGCAGTACTTC
CASGGEDYEQYF
>few|TRBJ2-1|TRBV9|TRBD2|13
TGTGCCAGCAGCGCGGGGGGCTACAATGAGCAGTTCTTC
CASSAGGYNEQFF
>NA|TRBJ1-2|TRBV14|TRBD1|15
TGTGCCAGCAGCTCCTACAGGGGGCACAACTATGGCTACACCTTC
CASSSYRGHNYGYTF
>NA|TRBJ1-3|TRBV30|TRBD1|15
TGTGCCTGGAGTGTACAGGGGGCAGCTGGAAACACCATATATTTT
CAWSVQGAAGNTIYF
>NA|TRBJ2-3|TRBV11-3|TRBD2|15
TGTGCCAGCAGCCTGGGACTAGCGGGAGCCAGTACGCAGTATTTT
CASSLGLAGASTQYF
>few|TRBJ2-7|TRBV6-1|TRBD2|14
TGTGCCAGCAGTATTGTCAGCGGGAGTAGCGAGCAGTACTTC
CASSIVSGSSEQYF
>NA|TRBJ2-3|TRBV6-1|TRBD2|17
TGTGCCAGCAGTGAGTGGGGGACTAGCGGGAGTTTGGATACGCAGTATTTT
CASSEWGTSGSLDTQYF
>NA|TRBJ1-3|TRBV18|NA|15
TGTGCCAGCCAGCTGACAGGCAGCTCTGGAAACACCATATATTTT
CASQLTGSSGNTIYF
>NA|TRBJ2-7|TRBV14|TRBD1|14
TGTGCCAGCAGCCACGGACAGGGTGGGTACGAGCAGTACTTC
CASSHGQGGYEQYF
>few|TRBJ1-1|TRBV6-1|TRBD1|11
TGTGCCAGCAGGTCGACAGGGGGAGCTTTCTTT
CASRSTGGAFF
>NA|TRBJ1-2|TRBV5-4|TRBD1|13
TGTGCCAGCAGCTCGGACAGGGAGGCTGGCTACACCTTC
CASSSDREAGYTF
>NA|TRBJ2-5|TRBV15|TRBD2|18
TGTGCCACCAGCAGAGTGCGTGATGGACTAGCGGACCAAGAGACCCAGTACTTC
CATSRVRDGLADQETQYF
>NA|TRBJ1-1|TRBV13|NA|14
TGTGCCAGCAGCTTAAACCAGTTGAACACTGAAGCTTTCTTT
CASSLNQLNTEAFF
>few|TRBJ1-1|TRBV4-2|NA|16
TGTGCCAGCAGCCAAGTTGCAGGGCGGGGTGACACTGAAGCTTTCTTT
CASSQVAGRGDTEAFF
>NA|TRBJ2-1|TRBV10-1|TRBD2|17
TGCGCCAGGGATACGGGCTGGCGGGGGGAAACCTACAATGAGCAGTTCTTC
CARDTGWRGETYNEQFF
>NA|TRBJ1-5|TRBV2|TRBD1|15
TGTGCCAGCAGTGGGGGCCGGGACAGGGGTCAGCCCCAGCATTTT
CASSGGRDRGQPQHF
>NA|TRBJ1-2|TRBV9|NA|16
TGTGCCAGCAGCCCCCAAGGGACGGGGGTCATCTATGGCTACACCTTC
CASSPQGTGVIYGYTF
>NA|TRBJ1-1|TRBV28|TRBD1|14
TGTGCCAGCAGTTTAACAGGGGGTTACACTGAAGCTTTCTTT
CASSLTGGYTEAFF
>NA|TRBJ1-1|TRBV25-1|TRBD1|12
TGTGCCAGCAGGGATAACAGGGGGGAAGCTTTCTTT
CASRDNRGEAFF
>NA|TRBJ1-5|TRBV28|NA|15
TGTGCCAGCAGTCCCGGGGGATCGGGAGGTCAGCCCCAGCATTTT
CASSPGGSGGQPQHF
>few|TRBJ2-1|TRBV18|TRBD2|16
TGTGCCAGCTCACCACAGGGCGGGAGGACCTACAATGAGCAGTTCTTC
CASSPQGGRTYNEQFF
>NA|TRBJ1-5|TRBV19|TRBD1|13
TGTGCCAGTAGGGACAGGAGCAATCAGCCCCAGCATTTT
CASRDRSNQPQHF
>few|TRBJ2-3|TRBV6-1|TRBD1|15
TGTGCCAGCAGTGCCGAGACAGGGCGCACAGATACGCAGTATTTT
CASSAETGRTDTQYF
>NA|TRBJ2-5|TRBV5-1|TRBD2|14
TGCGCCAGCAGCTTTCAGGGACTAGCGGAGACCCAGTACTTC
CASSFQGLAETQYF
>few|TRBJ2-2|TRBV9|NA|15
TGTGCCAGCAGCGTAGGAGGGAGTAACACCGGGGAGCTGTTTTTT
CASSVGGSNTGELFF
>NA|TRBJ1-1|TRBV5-4|NA|13
TGTGCCAGCAGCTCCCTAATGAACACTGAAGCTTTCTTT
CASSSLMNTEAFF
>NA|TRBJ1-5|TRBV10-3|TRBD1|16
TGTGCCACCTCGGGACAGGGTTCCTATAGCAATCAGCCCCAGCATTTT
CATSGQGSYSNQPQHF
>NA|TRBJ2-1|TRBV28|NA|15
TGTGCCACCTATTCCCGGGAGACCGCCTACAATGAGCAGTTCTTC
CATYSRETAYNEQFF
>NA|TRBJ2-7|TRBV16|NA|16
TGTGCCAGCAGCCCTGTCTCCAGTACAGACTCCTACGAGCAGTACTTC
CASSPVSSTDSYEQYF
>many|TRBJ2-5|TRBV18|NA|15
TGTGCCAGCTCACCCCAGGACACAAAACGGGAGACCCAGTACTTC
CASSPQDTKRETQYF
>few|TRBJ2-7|TRBV6-1|TRBD1|13
TGTGCCACCCGGGACAGGGGGTCTGACGAGCAGTACTTC
CATRDRGSDEQYF